This T cell receptor beta chain derives from a study of cytomegalovirus exposure and HLA in healthy donors (dated by TCRdb to the late 2010s). Regarding the research as a whole: An earlier analysis of some 620 of the donors reported 276 Gb of sequence data and 95 million to 120 million unique TCR beta sequences obtained from about 179 million T cells. Around 300 gigabases of sequencing data and 80 million or so unique TCR sequences were included in an early release covering roughly 600 HLA-typed donors. Of the approximately 400 genotyped donors, less than 90% were placed in the genetic ancestry cluster associated with self-reported Caucasian donors. The aim of the study was to test whether cataloging public T cell receptors could identify signatures of past pathogen exposure. Using immunosequencing, the study profiled T cell repertoires from about 650 subjects and related those repertoires to cytomegalovirus serostatus. In addition to the first cohort of several hundred subjects, a separate validation cohort of 100 to 150 different subjects was used. To predict cytomegalovirus infection status, the study combined high-throughput TCR immunosequencing, statistical association of individual TCRs with disease status, and machine learning. A later analysis re-examined previously published TCR beta repertoires from more than 550 donors and added high-resolution HLA genotyping to investigate patterns of TCR occurrence. Rather than drawing on any new phenotypic data, the later analysis identified candidate immune exposures from TCR beta sequences and the way those sequences occurred across donors. In an earlier analysis of 587 of the donors, high-throughput TCR beta sequencing was used to judge whether each TCR beta V gene segment behaved as functional or pseudogenic. Alongside the repertoire data, information on donor age, sex, ethnicity and CMV serostatus was compiled. A later genetic analysis used genome-wide SNP genotypes for about 60% of the roughly 700 donors, treating that subset as a discovery cohort. All discovery cohort repertoires had been generated using a single sequencing platform. HLA typing covered class I and class II loci at four-digit resolution. Typing coverage varied by locus: about 629-630 donors for A, B, C, DRB1 and DQB1; 500 to 550 for DQA1; about 590 for DPA1; approximately 450 for DPB1. Four to six DR-DQ haplotypes were handled as single units for association and clustering, since linkage in the cohort was strong. Among around 400 genotyped donors of the cohort, an average of around 220,000 unique TCR beta nucleotide sequences was sequenced per donor, of which about 20% were non-productive. General study outcomes and caveats: According to the authors, the approach could potentially be generalized to other disease states and immunological phenotypes. For the cohort, immune exposure information was limited to CMV serostatus. A later analysis found that TCR association rates varied across HLA loci, with DRB1 alleles showing the most associated TCRs and HLA-C alleles the fewest. In an earlier analysis of 587 of the donors, most TCR beta V segments appeared in productive rearrangements about 87% or about 30% of the time, broadly matching IMGT annotations. Assigning TCR associations to individual alleles was difficult when HLA alleles, especially DR and DQ, strongly co-occurred. In vitro tests confirmed that three of the cytomegalovirus-associated TCR beta chains recognize cytomegalovirus antigens. Sequencing depth was assumed to be roughly uniform across donors in the presence/absence analyses, though that assumption may not hold. In a later analysis, most CMV-associated TCR beta chains were found to appear HLA-restricted, with HLA associations seemingly driven largely by CMV exposure. A cluster of highly shared sequence variants was judged likely to be a technical artifact of the sequencing pipeline. Several of the top co-occurrence clusters appeared to be linked to parvovirus B19, influenza, CMV and Epstein-Barr virus, according to a later analysis. In the study, 150 to 200 TCR beta chains were listed as associated with cytomegalovirus. Some IMGT-functional V segments, including TRBV6-2 and TRBV6-3, could not be distinguished by the 87-base-pair reads and were therefore excluded. A later analysis found that HLA-associated TCR beta chains were more clonally expanded and had lower generation probabilities than equally common non-associated chains. Linkage disequilibrium might explain the correlated functional status among segregating V segments, but an unknown experimental factor could not be ruled out. The classifier was reported to diagnose cytomegalovirus status with high specificity and sensitivity in both the original cohort and the validation cohort. While some public TCRs were present in many individuals, most TCR sequences turned up only very rarely across donors. Because counts were too low, under 20 rarely observed V segments, including chromosome 9 orphons, were left out of the earlier analysis of approximately 580 of the donors. A further reported finding was that TCR beta sequences accurately predicted the HLA-A and HLA-B alleles for most subjects in the first cohort. Because some donors lacked HLA typing at each locus, the association tests relied only on the typed subset. In a later genetic analysis, fewer N-insertions in productive TCRs were reported among donors in an Asian-associated ancestry cluster than the roughly 700-donor mean. The cohort was sequenced for TCR beta chains only, and without alpha or paired-chain data the features that could be detected were limited. Specific HLA alleles were associated with over 15,000 TCR beta sequences at a false discovery rate of 0.05 in a later analysis. An association between a missense DCLRE1C variant and V-gene and J-gene trimming of TCR beta chains was found in a later genetic analysis and replicated in an independent cohort.

Including cysteine and phenylalanine, the CDR3 has 13 amino acids. Kept here is only the CDR3 DNA, which spans 39 bases and is read in frame from base 1. The germline V gene sets CDR1 to SGHRS and CDR2 to YFSETQ. Trimming removed 4 bases from V and 6 bases from J; the gene matches leave 7 bases unexplained. Concerning this clone: No antigen is known for it. The input lacks base qualities; no much larger clone sits a single base away.

Libraries came from the immunoSEQ multiplex PCR assay. For the multiplex PCR, a mixture combining 60 forward primers for TCR Vbeta segments and 13 reverse primers for TCR Jbeta segments was used. The CDR3 region of rearranged TCR beta genes was amplified from genomic DNA by a multiplex PCR assay. The Illumina HiSeq System was used to sequence the amplified TCR beta libraries as 87-base-pair reads. As for the original processing: Across the 600 to 700 repertoires, a later analysis counted 60 million to 90 million unique TCR beta chains, around 11 million of which were shared by at least two donors. Raw reads were error-corrected and collapsed into unique sequences by a nearest-neighbor algorithm in which closely related sequences were merged to remove PCR and sequencing errors. V, D and J gene segments were assigned by aligning CDR3 sequences to IMGT reference sequences. For a sequence to be retained, at least a six-nucleotide match to both a V gene segment and a J gene segment was required. Rearrangements were called productive when the CDR3 lacked stop codons and stayed in frame with V and J; all others were non-productive. CDR3 was defined according to IMGT convention as the region running from the second conserved V-encoded cysteine to the conserved J-encoded phenylalanine. Sequences without an unambiguous match to a single V gene segment were excluded from the earlier analysis of about 630 of the donors. In an earlier analysis of more than 500 of the donors, a V segment was called functional when productive rearrangements were above 56.7%, and segregating when the standard deviation between donors exceeded 5%. A statistical classification framework was built for diagnosing cytomegalovirus status from the catalog of TCR beta chain sequences. In a later analysis, TCR nucleotide sequences were compared against IMGT/GENE-DB human TR gene sequences so that V and J genes could be assigned. Using the TCRdist pipeline, a later analysis assigned CDR3 sequences along with most-parsimonious VDJ recombination scenarios. A later analysis defined each TCR beta chain by its CDR3 amino acid sequence plus V-gene family, and excluded reads lacking a unique V-gene family. To address suspected cross-contamination and a sequencing artifact, a later analysis removed 592 highly shared, low-generation-probability nucleotide sequences. A later analysis calculated a clonal expansion index for each public chain from normalized within-repertoire ranks of inferred template counts. A later analysis computed generation probabilities with a VDJ recombination model fitted to out-of-frame rearrangements, and checked the results against IGoR. Hypergeometric tests were used in a later analysis to score TCR-TCR, TCR-HLA and TCR-CMV co-occurrence, with a repertoire-size bias correction applied to the TCR pairs. False discovery rates were estimated in a later analysis by permuting HLA or CMV assignments 20 times. In a later analysis, co-occurring TCRs were grouped using DBSCAN, and TCRdist sequence similarity was added for clustering within HLA-allele-positive subsets. Repertoires with fewer than 30,000 or more than 120,000 public chains, plus five repertoires with anomalous nucleotide sharing, were excluded from co-occurrence clustering. TCRdb stores this immuneACCESS table with in-frame sequences only. Part of the clones is absent; in the studies checked, under half of the shortfall reflects unresolved V genes, and no reason is known for the rest. V and J calls and clone size are copied from that table; D and trimming were computed from the DNA. In all, the sample holds approximately 81,000 clones, and 65% to 75% of those were seen once. About 9% of the sample lies in the top ten.

The cohort was made up of 666 healthy bone marrow donors. All cohort members were sampled while nominally healthy, although unrecorded immune exposures were likely present. The donor tested CMV seropositive and was one of the 289 seropositive cohort members. Every donor gave a peripheral blood sample, and the peripheral blood mononuclear cells from that sample were used for TCR beta sequencing. The Qiagen DNeasy Blood Extraction Kit was used to extract genomic DNA from the blood cell samples. The chain is encoded by TRBV5-1 joined to TRBJ2-7, with 7 junctional bases fitting TRBD1. The sample consisted of PBMCs. The sequence was obtained from a man aged 40-55 years in good health and CMV-seropositive. The encoded CDR3 is CASSRDRDGEQYF. The bases read TGCGCCAGCAGCAGAGACAGGGATGGCGAGCAGTACTTC. Beyond the CDR3, the reference TRBV5-1 and TRBJ2-7 genes provide the residues; the full variable domain reads: KAGVTQTPRYLIKTRGQQVTLSCSPISGHRSVSWYQQTPGQGLQFLFEYFSETQRNKGNFPGRFSGRQFSNSRSEMNVSTLELGDSALYLCASSRDRDGEQYFGPGTRLTVT.